This TCR beta chain was captured by sequencing in a study of T cell responses to AZD1222 COVID-19 vaccine. General study findings and limits: Possibly, clonal diversity was underestimated; donors were largely white British and included more females. Per reports, nearly half of all spike-specific TCRs target regions that are unmutated in variants. Repertoire sampling was restricted to post-peak T cell response timepoints. Distributed over spike, vaccine-associated CD4 TCRs predominated at 160-218 and 743-854.

V lost 0 bases and J 7 bases, leaving 9 bases between the germline ends. CDR3 length: 13 residues. CDR1 and CDR2 (germline): MNHEY, SVGAGI. Some clones are missing from TCRdb's copy, which holds only in-frame ones; the method was immunoSEQ multiplex PCR. This repertoire shows around 130,000 clones, approximately 94% found once; its top ten account for over 6.5%. For this clone: The antigen remains unidentified.

The chain combines TRBV6-5 with TRBJ1-1; the D gene is possibly TRBD1 (5 bases). This receptor was obtained from an adult in good health. Sequenced here: peripheral blood, sampled on day 0 of AZD1222 vaccination. CDR3 region: CASSYSRGLEAFF. The CDR3 region has the DNA TGTGCCAGCAGTTACTCTAGGGGCCTTGAAGCTTTCTTT.